This T cell receptor beta chain appears in the sequencing data of a study of cytomegalovirus exposure and HLA in healthy donors. A word on this clone: Its antigen is undetermined.

The repertoire was sequenced with immunoSEQ multiplex PCR; TCRdb's copy has only in-frame clones and lacks some. Of hundreds of thousands of clones listed, 75% to 90% are singletons. The donors were members of the validation cohort comprising roughly 130 subjects, separate from the roughly 650-subject first cohort. Study findings and constraints: Rarity characterized most TCR sequences, yet some public TCRs appeared in many donors. In vitro experiments confirmed that three CMV-associated chains were specific for CMV antigens.

Germline CDR1 SGHDN, CDR2 FVKESK. V dropped 10 bases and J dropped 7; count of bases not matched to a gene: 10. This CDR3 is built from 13 residues. Sequenced: PBMCs. This TCR derives from a young woman in good health and CMV-seronegative. The chain couples TRBV14 to TRBJ2-1; 7 positions match TRBD1. The CDR3 DNA follows: TGTGCCACCCCCGAGGGGGCGGTAAATGAGCAGTTCTTC. It is translated as CATPEGAVNEQFF.